The clone carrying this TCR beta chain was picked up a small number of times. The data belong to a study of T-cell memory formation after mild COVID-19. TCRdb independently ran MiXCR on the 5' RACE reads; one entry per CDR3 protein. Seen here are hundreds of thousands of distinct CDR3 sequences, 20% observed once, and the top ten hold roughly 8.4%. This TCR derives from an adult woman who had mild COVID-19 (a few samples of this study predate the infection). Cell type and time point are not known. Source material: PBMCs or a T cell subset sorted from them (not recorded which).

The CDR3 DNA reads as TGTGCCAGCAGCCAGCGGGGCACAGATACGCAGTATTTT. It translates to CASSQRGTDTQYF. The chain carries TRBV5-6 and TRBJ2-3; maybe TRBD2 (6 bases). The CDR3 totals 13 residues. Germline CDR1 is SGHDT and CDR2 is YYEEEE. V lost 4 bases to trimming and J lost 1 base, with 7 bases between them.